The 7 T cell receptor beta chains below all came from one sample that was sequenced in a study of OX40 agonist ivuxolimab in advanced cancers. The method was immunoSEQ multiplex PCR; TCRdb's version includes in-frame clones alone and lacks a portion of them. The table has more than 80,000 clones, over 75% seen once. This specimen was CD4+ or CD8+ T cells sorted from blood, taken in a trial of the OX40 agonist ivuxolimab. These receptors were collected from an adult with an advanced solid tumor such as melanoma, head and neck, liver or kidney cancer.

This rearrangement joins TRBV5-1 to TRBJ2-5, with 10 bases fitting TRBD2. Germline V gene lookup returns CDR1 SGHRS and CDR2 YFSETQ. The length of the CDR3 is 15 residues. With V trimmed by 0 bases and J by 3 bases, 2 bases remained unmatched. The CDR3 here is CASSLELAGEETQYF. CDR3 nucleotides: TGCGCCAGCAGCTTGGAGCTAGCGGGGGAAGAGACCCAGTACTTC.

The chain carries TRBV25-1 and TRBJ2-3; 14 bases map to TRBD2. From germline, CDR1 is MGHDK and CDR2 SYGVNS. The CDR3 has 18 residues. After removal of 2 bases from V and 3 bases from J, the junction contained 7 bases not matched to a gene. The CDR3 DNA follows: TGTGCCAGCAGTGAAAGACTAGCGGGAGGGCCAAGGACAGATACGCAGTATTTT. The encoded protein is CASSERLAGGPRTDTQYF. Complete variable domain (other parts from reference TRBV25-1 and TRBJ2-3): EADIYQTPRYLVIGTGKKITLECSQTMGHDKMYWYQQDPGMELHLIHYSYGVNSTEKGDLSSESTVSRIRTEHFPLTLESARPSHTSQYLCASSERLAGGPRTDTQYFGPGTRLTVL.

CDR3 amino acids: CASSFGGSSSDTQYF. CDR3 bases: TGCGCCAGCAGCTTCGGCGGGAGTAGTTCAGATACGCAGTATTTT. The chain joins TRBV5-1 to TRBJ2-3; 7 bases match TRBD2. The CDR3 is 15 residues long. V shed 2 bases, J shed 4 bases, and the junction held 7 bases outside the gene matches. Germline CDR1 SGHRS, CDR2 YFSETQ. Looking up the rest from reference TRBV5-1 and TRBJ2-3 gives the full variable domain: KAGVTQTPRYLIKTRGQQVTLSCSPISGHRSVSWYQQTPGQGLQFLFEYFSETQRNKGNFPGRFSGRQFSNSRSEMNVSTLELGDSALYLCASSFGGSSSDTQYFGPGTRLTVL.

The CDR3 DNA follows: TGTGCCAGCAGTTTAGGACAGGTAGGATACAATGAGCAGTTCTTC. This sequence encodes CASSLGQVGYNEQFF. V and J are TRBV28 and TRBJ2-1, with TRBD1 matching 7 bases. Germline V gene data show CDR1 as MDHEN and CDR2 as SYDVKM. V was clipped by 2 bases and J by 4 bases; unmatched bases: 5. CDR3 size: 15 residues.

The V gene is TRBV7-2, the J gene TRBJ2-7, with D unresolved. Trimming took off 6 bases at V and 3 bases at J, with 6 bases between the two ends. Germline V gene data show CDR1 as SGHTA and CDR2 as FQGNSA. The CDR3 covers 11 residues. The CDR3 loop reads CASSPNYEQYF. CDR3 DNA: TGTGCCAGCAGTCCAAACTACGAGCAGTACTTC.

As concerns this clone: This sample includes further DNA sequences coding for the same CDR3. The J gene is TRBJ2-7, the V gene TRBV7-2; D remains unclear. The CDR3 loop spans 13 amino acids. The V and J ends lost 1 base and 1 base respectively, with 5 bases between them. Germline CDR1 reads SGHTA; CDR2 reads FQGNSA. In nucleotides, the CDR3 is TGTGCCAGCAGCTTAGGGGTTTCCTACGAGCAGTACTTC. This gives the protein CASSLGVSYEQYF.

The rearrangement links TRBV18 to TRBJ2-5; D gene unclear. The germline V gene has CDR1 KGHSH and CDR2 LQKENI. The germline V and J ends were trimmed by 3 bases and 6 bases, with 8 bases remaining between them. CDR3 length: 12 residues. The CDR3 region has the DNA TGTGCCAGCTCACCTCGGAGCCAGACCCAGTACTTC. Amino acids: CASSPRSQTQYF.